Listed here are 2 T cell receptor beta chains from one sample, sequenced in a study of Ad26.COV2.S vaccination and SARS-CoV-2 variants. Libraries were prepared by immunoSEQ multiplex PCR; TCRdb keeps only in-frame clonotypes and omits some of them. This table holds around 370,000 clones, about 85% found once. Sample treatment: roughly 20 received Ad26.COV2.S at low or high dose, single or two shots; 5 received placebo; per-sample allocation not given. It was on day 63 after the first vaccine or placebo injection that samples were taken. Sample: peripheral blood, taken in a trial of Ad26.COV2.S vaccine versus placebo. The receptor set was obtained from a person aged 18-65 years who received the Ad26.COV2.S COVID-19 vaccine or a placebo.

J is TRBJ1-1 and V is TRBV19; TRBD1 agrees at 7 bases. After removal of 4 bases from V and 6 bases from J, the junction contained 5 bases not matched to a gene. Germline assignment: CDR1 LNHDA and CDR2 SQIVND (reference sequence). The CDR3 extends over 13 amino acids. CDR3 loop: CASSTWTGAEAFF. The CDR3 bases are TGTGCCAGTAGTACCTGGACAGGAGCTGAAGCTTTCTTT.

The chain couples TRBV30 to TRBJ2-5; TRBD2 might be the D (5 bases). The CDR3 consists of 11 residues. The germline V gene encodes CDR1 GTSNPN and CDR2 SVGIG (reference sequence). V was clipped by 3 bases and J by 5 bases, with 7 bases between them. As DNA, the CDR3 is TGTGCCTGGAGCTTAGCGGAGACCCAGTACTTC. Protein: CAWSLAETQYF.